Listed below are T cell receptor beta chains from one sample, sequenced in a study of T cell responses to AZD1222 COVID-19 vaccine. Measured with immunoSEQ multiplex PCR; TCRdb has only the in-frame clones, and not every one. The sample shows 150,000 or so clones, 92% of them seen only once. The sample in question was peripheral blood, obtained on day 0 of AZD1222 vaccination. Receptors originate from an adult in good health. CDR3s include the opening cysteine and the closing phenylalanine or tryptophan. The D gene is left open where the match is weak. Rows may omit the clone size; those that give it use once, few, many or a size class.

CASSTYSSGELFF	TGTGCCAGCAGCACCTACTCCAGCGGGGAGCTGTTTTTT	TRBV7-2	TRBJ2-2	-	-
CASSERGFSTEAFF	TGTGCCAGCAGTGAGAGGGGGTTTTCAACTGAAGCTTTCTTT	TRBV6-4	TRBJ1-1	-	-
CASSVTPRDLNEQFF	TGTGCCAGCAGTGTCACTCCACGGGACCTCAATGAGCAGTTCTTC	TRBV6-4	TRBJ2-1	-	-
CASSPGTGRGNTIYF	TGTGCCAGCAGCCCAGGGACAGGCAGGGGAAACACCATATATTTT	TRBV7-6	TRBJ1-3	few	TRBD1
CASSFQGRNTEAFF	TGTGCCAGCAGCTTTCAGGGGCGGAACACTGAAGCTTTCTTT	TRBV7-9	TRBJ1-1	-	-
CASSEGTVTNYGYTF	TGCGCCAGCAGCGAAGGGACGGTGACTAACTATGGCTACACCTTC	TRBV4-1	TRBJ1-2	-	-
CASSQGGSYNEQFF	TGTGCCAGCAGCCAGGGGGGGTCCTACAATGAGCAGTTCTTC	TRBV4-2	TRBJ2-1	-	TRBD2
CASSLALDDGGFF	TGTGCCAGCAGCTTAGCCCTGGACGACGGGGGGTTCTTC	TRBV7-2	TRBJ2-1	-	-
CASSLAMNTEAFF	TGTGCCAGCAGCTTAGCGATGAACACTGAAGCTTTCTTT	TRBV7-9	TRBJ1-1	-	-
CASSLWASDTIYF	TGTGCCAGCAGCTTGTGGGCTTCGGACACCATATATTTT	TRBV5-6	TRBJ1-3	-	-
CASSVAAGISYEQYF	TGTGCCAGCAGCGTAGCGGCAGGGATCTCCTACGAGCAGTACTTC	TRBV9	TRBJ2-7	-	-
CASSLASGSSYNEQFF	TGTGCCAGCAGCTTAGCTAGCGGGTCTTCCTACAATGAGCAGTTCTTC	TRBV7-2	TRBJ2-1	-	TRBD2
CASRFAGQNTEAFF	TGTGCCAGTAGGTTTGCAGGGCAGAACACTGAAGCTTTCTTT	TRBV19	TRBJ1-1	-	-
CASSLSTGRDNQPQHF	TGTGCCAGCAGTTTATCTACCGGGCGGGACAATCAGCCCCAGCATTTT	TRBV28	TRBJ1-5	once	-
CASSLTPGPLNTEAFF	TGTGCCAGCAGCTTGACCCCGGGACCGCTGAACACTGAAGCTTTCTTT	TRBV5-6	TRBJ1-1	-	-
CASSPRPGTEAFF	TGTGCCAGCAGCCCAAGACCGGGTACTGAAGCTTTCTTT	TRBV7-9	TRBJ1-1	-	-
CASSLVPLDTEAFF	TGCGCCAGCAGCTTGGTACCCTTGGACACTGAAGCTTTCTTT	TRBV5-1	TRBJ1-1	-	-
CASRLAGALDEQFF	TGTGCCAGCAGGTTAGCGGGAGCTCTAGATGAGCAGTTCTTC	TRBV6-6	TRBJ2-1	-	TRBD2
CASTSAPGIENSPLHF	TGCGCCAGCACCTCCGCGCCAGGGATCGAAAATTCACCCCTCCACTTT	TRBV4-1	TRBJ1-6	-	-
CAISESKSGYGYTF	TGTGCCATCAGTGAGTCGAAATCCGGCTATGGCTACACCTTC	TRBV10-3	TRBJ1-2	-	-
CASSFPSTGGNQPQHF	TGTGCCAGCAGTTTCCCATCGACAGGGGGGAATCAGCCCCAGCATTTT	TRBV27	TRBJ1-5	-	TRBD1
CASTISALERTGELFF	TGTGCCAGTACGATTAGCGCCCTCGAAAGAACCGGGGAGCTGTTTTTT	TRBV19	TRBJ2-2	-	-
CASSLDGGGYTF	TGTGCCAGCAGCTTAGACGGTGGAGGCTACACCTTC	TRBV7-9	TRBJ1-2	-	-
CASSEGRTGRNQETQYF	TGTGCCAGCAGTGAAGGGAGAACAGGGCGAAACCAAGAGACCCAGTACTTC	TRBV6-1	TRBJ2-5	once	-
CASRQYEGVTGEQYF	TGTGCCAGCAGGCAATACGAGGGGGTGACGGGTGAGCAGTACTTC	TRBV6-5	TRBJ2-7	-	-
CASSIGEGAGVSDTQYF	TGTGCCAGTAGTATAGGGGAAGGAGCGGGAGTTTCAGATACGCAGTATTTT	TRBV19	TRBJ2-3	-	TRBD2
CASSLQGRYGYTF	TGTGCCAGCAGCCTACAGGGCCGATATGGCTACACCTTC	TRBV11-2	TRBJ1-2	-	-
CASSIETGFAGELFF	TGTGCCAGTAGTATAGAAACAGGGTTCGCCGGGGAGCTGTTTTTT	TRBV19	TRBJ2-2	once	-
CASSAQPGLAGGIQYF	TGTGCCAGTAGTGCCCAGCCGGGACTAGCGGGGGGCATTCAGTACTTC	TRBV19	TRBJ2-4	-	TRBD2
CASTPRGTSGYEQYF	TGTGCCAGCACCCCCCGAGGGACTAGCGGCTACGAGCAGTACTTC	TRBV28	TRBJ2-7	-	TRBD2
CASSLTWRQDYNSPLHF	TGTGCCAGCAGCTTAACATGGAGACAGGACTATAATTCACCCCTCCACTTT	TRBV7-6	TRBJ1-6	-	-
CASSAAGTMIYEQYF	TGCGCCAGCAGCGCCGCCGGGACTATGATCTACGAGCAGTACTTC	TRBV5-1	TRBJ2-7	-	TRBD2
CASSFRMRGAAYEQYF	TGTGCCAGCAGTTTTAGGATGCGAGGGGCGGCCTACGAGCAGTACTTC	TRBV28	TRBJ2-7	-	-
CASSTGQSSGNTIYF	TGTGCCAGCAGTACGGGACAGAGCTCTGGAAACACCATATATTTT	TRBV9	TRBJ1-3	-	TRBD1
CASSGPGWRGEQYF	TGTGCCAGCAGTGGGCCAGGGTGGCGGGGCGAGCAGTACTTC	TRBV2	TRBJ2-7	-	-
CASSAGTGNTGELFF	TGTGCCAGCTCTGCCGGGACAGGGAACACCGGGGAGCTGTTTTTT	TRBV18	TRBJ2-2	-	TRBD1
CATRVRGKTNEKLFF	TGTGCCACCAGGGTCAGGGGGAAGACTAATGAAAAACTGTTTTTT	TRBV24-1	TRBJ1-4	-	TRBD1
CATSDVSGYEQYF	TGTGCCACCAGTGACGTTAGCGGCTACGAGCAGTACTTC	TRBV24-1	TRBJ2-7	-	-
CASSQVIGSRTGELFF	TGTGCCAGCAGCCAAGTCATAGGGAGTCGGACCGGGGAGCTGTTTTTT	TRBV4-2	TRBJ2-2	-	-
CASSLKGNGYTF	TGTGCCAGCAGTTTAAAGGGTAATGGCTACACCTTC	TRBV27	TRBJ1-2	-	-
CASSQGRVDRNSPLHF	TGTGCCAGCAGCCAAGGCAGGGTCGATAGAAATTCACCCCTCCACTTT	TRBV3-1/TRBV3-2	TRBJ1-6	-	-
CASSFRQNTEAFF	TGCGCCAGCAGCTTCCGACAGAACACTGAAGCTTTCTTT	TRBV5-1	TRBJ1-1	once	-
CASSLVANTGELFF	TGTGCCAGCAGCTTAGTCGCCAACACCGGGGAGCTGTTTTTT	TRBV11-3	TRBJ2-2	-	-
CASSRDRRSGNTIYF	TGTGCCAGCAGTCGTGACAGGCGCTCTGGAAACACCATATATTTT	TRBV6-5	TRBJ1-3	-	-
CASSLFPDDYGYTF	TGCGCCAGCAGCTTGTTTCCGGATGACTATGGCTACACCTTC	TRBV5-1	TRBJ1-2	few	-